The present T cell receptor (beta chain) was sequenced within a study of T cells after yellow fever vaccination. The table lists this clonotype with a few counts. TCRdb reprocessed the 5' RACE reads via MiXCR and lists one record per CDR3 protein. The sample includes 120,000 or so distinct CDR3 sequences, 8% to 10% of them seen just once. The CDR3 is made up of 14 amino acids. The germline V gene has CDR1 ENHRY and CDR2 SYGVKD. V lost 0 bases to trimming and J lost 4 bases, with 9 bases between them. Specimen: CD8+ T cells sorted from PBMCs, collected on the day of the yellow fever booster vaccination. The sequence was collected from a young man who received the YFV17D yellow fever vaccine. The V call is TRBV10-3, the J call TRBJ1-1, with D tentatively TRBD1 (6 bases). CDR3 region: CAISESQGSTEAFF. The CDR3 nucleotides read TGTGCCATCAGTGAGTCTCAGGGGTCCACTGAAGCTTTCTTT.